This TCR beta chain was sequenced during a study of T cells after somatic rescue of genetic block (dated by TCRdb to about 2020). With regard to the full study: The study assessed how robust, over the long term, a T-cell system was when the system had developed through somatic rescue of a genetic block in T-cell development.

The library was prepared using the immunoSEQ multiplex PCR assay. This immuneACCESS table, as held by TCRdb, lists in-frame sequences with V and J called but not all clones. Of the missing ones, under half trace to an unresolved V gene in checked studies; the others have no known cause. The sample records 10,000 to 15,000 clones, under 85% of which are singletons. Jointly, the top ten make up roughly 19% of the sample. Counted from cysteine to phenylalanine, this CDR3 has 16 amino acids. The CDR3 DNA has 48 bases and is translated from base 1. The V and J ends are trimmed by 3 bases and 0 bases, leaving 14 bases between them. The germline V gene provides CDR1 MDHEN and CDR2 SYDVKM. On this clone: The clone's antigen remains unknown. The record has no base qualities; no much larger clone is one base away.

The sample was peripheral blood mononuclear cells (PBMCs). The chain uses TRBV28 and TRBJ2-5; possibly the D gene is TRBD2, per 6 matching bases. The clonotype originates from a boy between 10 and 17 years old. CDR3 loop: CASSFPTGRNQETQYF. The bases read TGTGCCAGCAGTTTTCCGACGGGGAGGAACCAAGAGACCCAGTACTTC.